This entry describes one T cell receptor beta chain. Its antigen is not yet known. Nothing much larger sits one base from this clone, and base qualities are not available. From cysteine to phenylalanine, the CDR3 is 14 amino acids long. Solely the CDR3 DNA is kept, with 42 bases framed from the first base. Trimmed from V: 6 bases; trimmed from J: 5 bases; junction bases lacking a gene match: 8. The CDR1 and CDR2 encoded by the germline V gene are SGHTA and FQGNSA. This specimen belongs to a study of blood T cell repertoires in COVID-19 (TCRdb year 2020). As for the study more broadly: Samples covering the acute and convalescent phases of COVID-19 were provided by collaborators in the United States, Italy and Spain. The repertoires were released in a freely available public database meant as a resource for research on the immune response to SARS-CoV-2. Where available, HLA class I and class II types were obtained from metadata supplied by the sample provider rather than from assay-based typing. The samples were drawn from the first 160 participants of the ongoing ImmuneRACE study and from under 1,500 subjects provided by 6 global collaborators. A de-identified subject ID, COVID-19 status, age in years and sex were almost always included in the sample metadata. The material from the prospective study consisted of cDNA or gDNA derived from T cells, B-cell-depleted T cells, or PBMCs. The dataset comprised deeply sampled blood TCRbeta repertoires from subjects exposed to, actively infected with, or recovered from COVID-19. Beyond this particular receptor, the publication reports: Clinical and demographic metadata were provided uncurated, with the amount varying by source and participant.

The immunoSEQ Assay, a bias-controlled multiplex PCR, was used to amplify TCRbeta CDR3 regions from genomic DNA. For the original study's pipeline: The number of nucleated cells in each sample was estimated from the amplification of reference gene primers within the assay. Sequence reads were collapsed and filtered to measure the absolute abundance of every unique TCRbeta CDR3 rearrangement. For each sample, productive Simpson clonality was calculated as the square root of Simpson's diversity index over productive rearrangements. The clones in this table, taken by TCRdb from immuneACCESS, are in-frame only. Not every clone is retained; where verified, under half of the shortfall comes from an unresolved V gene, and the cause of the rest is unknown. V and J calls plus clone size are reproduced from that table; the DNA served to infer D and trimming. The sample includes approximately 170,000 clones, with about 84% observed a single time. The top ten hold under 7% of the sample.

In the prospective study, participants were about 18 to 100 years old, resided in about two dozen geographic areas of the United States, and were enrolled through a virtual design. To assign participants to cohorts, the prospective study relied on clinical history that participants themselves reported in a screening survey and a study questionnaire. Recovered participants in ImmuneRACE Cohort 3 were defined as having two consecutive negative NP/OP PCR tests, clearance from a healthcare professional, or resolution of symptoms. In the prospective study, whole blood, serum and a nasopharyngeal or oropharyngeal swab were collected from each participant by mobile phlebotomists. Prospective study participants could optionally give additional blood draws and questionnaires over a roughly 2-month period. Before DNA extraction, blood samples from the prospective study were shipped at room temperature or frozen.

This receptor was obtained from a man between 35 and 55 years old who had recovered from COVID-19. The chain joins TRBV7-2 to TRBJ2-7; 9 central bases correspond to TRBD1. The sample taken for sequencing was PBMCs or T cells enriched from blood (not recorded which). The CDR3 protein: CASSFTGQGNEQYF. The sequenced DNA is TGTGCCAGCAGTTTTACGGGACAGGGAAACGAGCAGTACTTC.